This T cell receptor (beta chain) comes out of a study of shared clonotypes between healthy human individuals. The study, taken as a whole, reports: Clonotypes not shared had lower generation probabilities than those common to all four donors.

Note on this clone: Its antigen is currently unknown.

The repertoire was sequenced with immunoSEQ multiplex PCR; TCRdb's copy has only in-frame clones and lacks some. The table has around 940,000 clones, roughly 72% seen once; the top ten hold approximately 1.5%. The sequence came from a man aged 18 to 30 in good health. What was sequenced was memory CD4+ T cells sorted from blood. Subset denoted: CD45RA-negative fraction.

The CDR3 nucleotides read TGTGCCAGCAGTGGTCAGGGGGGTAGTGTTGGCGAGCAGTACTTC. Translated: CASSGQGGSVGEQYF. The gene calls are TRBV2 and TRBJ2-7; D is possibly TRBD1 (7 bases). With 4 bases removed from V and 6 bases from J, the gap between germline ends came to 19 bases. CDR1 and CDR2 (germline): SNHLY, FYNNEI. This CDR3 is built from 15 residues.